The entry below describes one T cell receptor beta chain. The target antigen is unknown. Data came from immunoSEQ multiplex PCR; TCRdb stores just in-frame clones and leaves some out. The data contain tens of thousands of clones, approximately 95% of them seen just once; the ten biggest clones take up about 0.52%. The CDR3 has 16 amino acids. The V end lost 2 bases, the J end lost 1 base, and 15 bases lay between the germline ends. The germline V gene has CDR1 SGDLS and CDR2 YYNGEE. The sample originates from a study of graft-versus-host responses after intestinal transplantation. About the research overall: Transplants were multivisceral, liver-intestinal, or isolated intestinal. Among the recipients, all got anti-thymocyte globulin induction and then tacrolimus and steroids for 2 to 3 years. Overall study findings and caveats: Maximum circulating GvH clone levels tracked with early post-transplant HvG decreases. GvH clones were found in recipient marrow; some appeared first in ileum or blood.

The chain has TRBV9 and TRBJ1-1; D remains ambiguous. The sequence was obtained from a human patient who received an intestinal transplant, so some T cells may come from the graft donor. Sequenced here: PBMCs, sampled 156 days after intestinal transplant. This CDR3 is CASSVNGQRPNTEAFF. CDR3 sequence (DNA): TGTGCCAGCAGCGTGAATGGGCAGAGACCGAACACTGAAGCTTTCTTT.